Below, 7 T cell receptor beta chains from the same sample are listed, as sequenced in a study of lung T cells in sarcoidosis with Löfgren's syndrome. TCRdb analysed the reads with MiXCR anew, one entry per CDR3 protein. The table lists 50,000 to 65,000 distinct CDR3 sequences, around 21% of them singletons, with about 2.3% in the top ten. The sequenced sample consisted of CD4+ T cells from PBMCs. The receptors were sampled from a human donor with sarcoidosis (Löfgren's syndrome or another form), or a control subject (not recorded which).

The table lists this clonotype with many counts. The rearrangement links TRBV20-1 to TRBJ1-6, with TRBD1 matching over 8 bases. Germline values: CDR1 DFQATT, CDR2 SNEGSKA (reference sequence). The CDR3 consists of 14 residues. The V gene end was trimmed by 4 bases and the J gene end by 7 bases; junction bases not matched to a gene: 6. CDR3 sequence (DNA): TGCAGTGCTACCGACAGGGGTAACAATTCACCCCTCCACTTT. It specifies CSATDRGNNSPLHF.

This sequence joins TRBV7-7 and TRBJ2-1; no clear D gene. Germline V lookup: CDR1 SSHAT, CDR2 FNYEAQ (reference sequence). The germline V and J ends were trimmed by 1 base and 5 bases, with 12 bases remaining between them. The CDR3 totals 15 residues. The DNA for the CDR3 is TGTGCCAGCAGCTTAGATTTAGGCGGAAACAATGAGCAGTTCTTC. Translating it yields CASSLDLGGNNEQFF.

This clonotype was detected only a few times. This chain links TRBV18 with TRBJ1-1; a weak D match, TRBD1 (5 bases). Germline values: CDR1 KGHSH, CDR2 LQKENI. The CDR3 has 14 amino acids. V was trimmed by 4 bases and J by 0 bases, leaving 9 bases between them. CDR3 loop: CASSLGPLNTEAFF. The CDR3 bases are TGTGCCAGCTCACTGGGGCCTTTGAACACTGAAGCTTTCTTT.

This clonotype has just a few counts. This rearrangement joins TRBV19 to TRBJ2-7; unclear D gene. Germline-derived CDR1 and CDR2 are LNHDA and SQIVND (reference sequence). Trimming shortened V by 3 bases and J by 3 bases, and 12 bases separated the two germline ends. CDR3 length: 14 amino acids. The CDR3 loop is CASSISGGFYEQYF. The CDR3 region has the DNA TGTGCCAGTAGTATCTCTGGTGGCTTCTACGAGCAGTACTTC.

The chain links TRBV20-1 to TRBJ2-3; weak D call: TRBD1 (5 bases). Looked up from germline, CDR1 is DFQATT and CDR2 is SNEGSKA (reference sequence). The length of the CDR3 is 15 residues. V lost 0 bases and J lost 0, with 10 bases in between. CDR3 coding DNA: TGCAGTGCTAGAGATCCCAAGGGGAGCACAGATACGCAGTATTTT. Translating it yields CSARDPKGSTDTQYF.

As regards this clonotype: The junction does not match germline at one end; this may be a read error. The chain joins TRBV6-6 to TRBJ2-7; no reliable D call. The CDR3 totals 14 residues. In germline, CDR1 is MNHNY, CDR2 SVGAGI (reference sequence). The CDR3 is CASSYSVPSHEQYF. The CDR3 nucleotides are TGTGCCAGCAGTTACTCGGTCCCGAGCCACGAGCAGTACTTT.

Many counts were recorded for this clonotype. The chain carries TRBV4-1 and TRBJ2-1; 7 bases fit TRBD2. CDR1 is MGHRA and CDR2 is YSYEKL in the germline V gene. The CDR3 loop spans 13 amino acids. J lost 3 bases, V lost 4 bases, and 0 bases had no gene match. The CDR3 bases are TGCGCCAGCAGCCGGGACTACTACAATGAGCAGTTCTTC. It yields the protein CASSRDYYNEQFF.